The sequence of this T cell receptor (beta chain) was determined in a study of control samples from healthy donors and cancer patients. Repertoires were generated with immunoSEQ multiplex PCR, while TCRdb's copy carries only in-frame clones and drops some. The profile shows around 94,000 clones, about 88% of them singletons. There are 15 residues in the CDR3. The V gene end was trimmed by 3 bases and the J gene end by 2 bases; junction bases not matched to a gene: 2. Germline CDR1 and CDR2: LGHNA and YSLEER. The chain employs TRBV4-3 and TRBJ2-5; TRBD1 agrees at 11 bases. This sequence originates from a woman aged 45-59 years in good health. The material sequenced was blood. The CDR3 loop reads CASSQGTGGQETQYF. CDR3 DNA: TGCGCCAGCAGCCAGGGGACAGGGGGTCAAGAGACCCAGTACTTC.